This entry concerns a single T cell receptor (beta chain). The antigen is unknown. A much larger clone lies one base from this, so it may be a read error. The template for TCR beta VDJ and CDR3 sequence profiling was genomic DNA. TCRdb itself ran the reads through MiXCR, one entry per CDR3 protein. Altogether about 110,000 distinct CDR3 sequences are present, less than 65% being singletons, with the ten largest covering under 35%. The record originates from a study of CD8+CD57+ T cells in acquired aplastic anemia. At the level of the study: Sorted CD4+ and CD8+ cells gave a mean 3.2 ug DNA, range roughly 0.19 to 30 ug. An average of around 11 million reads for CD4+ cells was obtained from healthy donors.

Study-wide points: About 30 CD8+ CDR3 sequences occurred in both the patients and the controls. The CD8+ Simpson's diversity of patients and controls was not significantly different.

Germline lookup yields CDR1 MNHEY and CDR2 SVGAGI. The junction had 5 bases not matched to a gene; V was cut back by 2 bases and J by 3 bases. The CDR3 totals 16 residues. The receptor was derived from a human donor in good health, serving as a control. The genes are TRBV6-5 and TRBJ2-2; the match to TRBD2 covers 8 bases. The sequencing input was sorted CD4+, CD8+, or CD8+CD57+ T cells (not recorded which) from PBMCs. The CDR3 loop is CASSYPDGGDTGELFF. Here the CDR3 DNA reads TGTGCCAGCAGTTACCCGGACGGGGGGGACACCGGGGAGCTGTTTTTT.